Described below is a single TCR beta chain sequence and its context. This clonotype was seen repeatedly, ten times or more. Its antigen remains unidentified. No qualities accompany the bases; no much larger clone lies one base away. This specimen belongs to a study of T cells after yellow fever vaccination (dated by TCRdb to about 2019). Background for the entire study: The SMART-Seq v4 Ultra Low Input RNA kit was used to prepare libraries from fractions with low cell numbers. Blood samples were taken at several timepoints before and after primary and secondary immunization, and bulk PBMC replicates and cell subsets were isolated. Bulk TCR alpha and beta repertoires were sequenced longitudinally to track T-cell clones before and after primary and booster YFV17D yellow fever vaccination. The cohort comprised two healthy male donors, one aged 18 to 29 and one aged 30 to 40 years.

The CDR3 holds 15 amino acids from the cysteine to the phenylalanine. The CDR3 DNA has 45 bases and is translated from base 1. V was cut back by 3 bases and J by 0 bases, leaving a gap of 10 bases between them. CDR1 ENHRY and CDR2 SYGVKD are derived from the germline V gene. Findings and caveats that apply to the study as a whole: Most clones expanded after primary vaccination (almost 97% of CD4 and roughly 90% of CD8) were re-detected after the booster, suggesting that broad memory maintenance occurred. Because abundant contaminating clonotypes from the bulk population could be contained in FACS-sorted repertoires, computational filtering was required. Because the study included only a couple of donors, the extent to which the findings can be generalized is limited. A small fraction of clonotypes appeared in both the CD4 and CD8 compartments, likely as a result of convergent recombination. Compared with the primary T-cell response, the secondary T-cell response was weaker but faster, peaking on day 5 rather than day 15.

The treatment or condition label corresponds to: live attenuated yellow fever vaccine strain. A standard Ficoll-Paque protocol was used to isolate PBMCs from peripheral blood. Dynabeads CD4 and CD8 positive selection kits were used to isolate the CD4 and CD8 T-cell fractions. RNA was extracted with TriZol from bulk PBMCs, CD4 and CD8 fractions, and dextramer-positive and dextramer-negative fractions. Synthesis of TCR cDNA relied on 5'RACE template switching, a step that introduced a universal primer site along with unique molecular identifiers. cDNA synthesis was primed from both the TCR alpha and TCR beta constant segments. Library amplification used two PCR steps, and the second PCR step added sample barcodes and sequencing adapters. Sequencing of libraries was performed on Illumina HiSeq 2500 (2x100 bp) or NovaSeq (2x150 bp). Per the original workflow: Reads were demultiplexed and collapsed into UMI consensus sequences with MIGEC, and V(D)J alignment was performed with MiXCR. Vaccine-responding clonotypes were identified with edgeR using replicate PBMC samples, with FDR below 0.01 and a log2 fold change above 5 up to day 15 being required. Each bulk clonotype received a CD4 or CD8 identity based on whether the sequenced CD4 or CD8 repertoire contained that clonotype at higher abundance. TCRdb applied fastp at Q25 and MiXCR to the public reads, then kept only in-frame beta chains. Each entry merges the rows of one CDR3 protein and shows their most common DNA and genes. TCRdb, not the authors, supplied the V and J calls. The sample has almost 70,000 distinct CDR3 sequences on record, about 6% of them singletons. Roughly 2.2% of the sample comes from the top ten.

This clonotype originated in a man aged 18-30 years who received the YFV17D yellow fever vaccine. The chain links TRBV10-3 with TRBJ2-3; a weak D assignment points to TRBD2 (7 bases agree). The specimen comprised CD4+ T cells sorted from PBMCs, sampled around 16 days after the first yellow fever vaccination. The DNA sequence is TGTGCCATCAGTGATTCGGGGGGCAGCACAGATACGCAGTATTTT. Translated, it reads CAISDSGGSTDTQYF.